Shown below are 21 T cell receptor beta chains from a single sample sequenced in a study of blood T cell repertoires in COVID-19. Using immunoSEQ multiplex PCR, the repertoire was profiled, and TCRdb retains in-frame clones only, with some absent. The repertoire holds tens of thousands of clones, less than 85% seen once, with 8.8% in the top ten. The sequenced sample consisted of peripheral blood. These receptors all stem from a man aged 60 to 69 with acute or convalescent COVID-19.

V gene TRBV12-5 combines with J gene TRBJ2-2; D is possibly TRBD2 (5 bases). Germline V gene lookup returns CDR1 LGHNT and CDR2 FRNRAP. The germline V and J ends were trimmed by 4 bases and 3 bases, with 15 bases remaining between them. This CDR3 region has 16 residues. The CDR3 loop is CASGSRGKMDTGELFF. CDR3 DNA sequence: TGTGCTAGTGGTTCTCGAGGGAAAATGGACACCGGGGAGCTGTTTTTT.

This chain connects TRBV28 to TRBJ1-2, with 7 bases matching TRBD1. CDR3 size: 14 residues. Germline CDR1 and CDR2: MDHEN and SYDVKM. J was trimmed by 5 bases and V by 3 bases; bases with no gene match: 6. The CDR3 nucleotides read TGTGCCAGCAGTTTCGCCAGGGGGAGATATGGCTACACCTTC. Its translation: CASSFARGRYGYTF.

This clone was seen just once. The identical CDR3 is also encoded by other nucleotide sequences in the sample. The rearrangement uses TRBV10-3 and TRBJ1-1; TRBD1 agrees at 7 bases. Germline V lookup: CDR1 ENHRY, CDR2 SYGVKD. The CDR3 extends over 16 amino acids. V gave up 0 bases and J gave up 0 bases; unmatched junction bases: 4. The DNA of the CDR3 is TGTGCCATCAGTGAGTCGGGACAGACTATGAACACTGAAGCTTTCTTT. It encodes CAISESGQTMNTEAFF.

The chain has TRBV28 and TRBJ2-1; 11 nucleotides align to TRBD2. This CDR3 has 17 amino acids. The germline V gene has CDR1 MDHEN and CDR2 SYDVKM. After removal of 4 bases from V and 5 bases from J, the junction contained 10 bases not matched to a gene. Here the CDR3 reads CASSSTRQTSGDNEQFF. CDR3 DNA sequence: TGTGCCAGCAGTTCCACCCGCCAGACTAGCGGGGACAATGAGCAGTTCTTC.

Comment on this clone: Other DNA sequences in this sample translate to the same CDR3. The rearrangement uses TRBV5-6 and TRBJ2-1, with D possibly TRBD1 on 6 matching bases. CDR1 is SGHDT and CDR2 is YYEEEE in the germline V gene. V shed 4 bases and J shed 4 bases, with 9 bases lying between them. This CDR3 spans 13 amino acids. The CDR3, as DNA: TGTGCCAGCAGCACACAGGGTTACAATGAGCAGTTCTTC. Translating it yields CASSTQGYNEQFF. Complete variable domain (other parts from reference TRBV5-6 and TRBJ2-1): DAGVTQSPTHLIKTRGQQVTLRCSPKSGHDTVSWYQQALGQGPQFIFQYYEEEERQRGNFPDRFSGHQFPNYSSELNVNALLLGDSALYLCASSTQGYNEQFFGPGTRLTVL.

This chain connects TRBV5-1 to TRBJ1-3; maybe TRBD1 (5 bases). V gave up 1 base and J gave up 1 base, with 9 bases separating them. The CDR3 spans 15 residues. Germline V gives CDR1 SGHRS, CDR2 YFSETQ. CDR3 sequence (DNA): TGCGCCAGCAGCTTGCGGGGGGTGTCTGGAAACACCATATATTTT. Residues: CASSLRGVSGNTIYF.

This chain's CDR3 is CASGHPFAGQGKYGYTF. CDR3 nucleotides: TGTGCTAGTGGTCACCCATTTGCGGGACAGGGCAAGTATGGCTACACCTTC. The chain has TRBV12-5 and TRBJ1-2, with 9 bases matching TRBD1. The germline V gene has CDR1 LGHNT and CDR2 FRNRAP. The CDR3 runs 17 residues. J gave up 5 bases and V 5 bases, and 15 bases lay outside the gene matches.

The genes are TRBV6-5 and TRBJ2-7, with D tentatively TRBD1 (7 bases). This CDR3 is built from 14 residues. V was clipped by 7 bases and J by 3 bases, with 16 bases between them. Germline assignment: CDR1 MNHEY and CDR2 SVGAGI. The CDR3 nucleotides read TGTGCCAGCACCTGGGGGGACAGTGACTACGAGCAGTACTTC. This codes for CASTWGDSDYEQYF.

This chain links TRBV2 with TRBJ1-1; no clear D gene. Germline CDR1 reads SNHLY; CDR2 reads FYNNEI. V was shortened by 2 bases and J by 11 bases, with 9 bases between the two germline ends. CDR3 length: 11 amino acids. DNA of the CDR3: TGTGCCAGCAGTGAACTATTTGTCGCTTTCTTT. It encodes CASSELFVAFF.

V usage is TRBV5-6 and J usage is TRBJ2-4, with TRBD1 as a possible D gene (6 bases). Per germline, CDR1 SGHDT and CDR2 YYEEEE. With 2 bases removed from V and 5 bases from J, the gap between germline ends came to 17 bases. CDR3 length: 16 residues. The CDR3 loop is CASSLGLGTNENIQYF. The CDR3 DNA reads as TGTGCCAGCAGCTTAGGTCTAGGGACAAACGAAAACATTCAGTACTTC.

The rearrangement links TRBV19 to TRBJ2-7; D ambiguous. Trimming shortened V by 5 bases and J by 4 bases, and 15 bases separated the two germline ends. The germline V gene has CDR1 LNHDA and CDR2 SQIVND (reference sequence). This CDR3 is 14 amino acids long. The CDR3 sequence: CASSLGLWQYEQYF. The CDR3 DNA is TGTGCCAGTAGTCTAGGGTTGTGGCAGTACGAGCAGTACTTC.

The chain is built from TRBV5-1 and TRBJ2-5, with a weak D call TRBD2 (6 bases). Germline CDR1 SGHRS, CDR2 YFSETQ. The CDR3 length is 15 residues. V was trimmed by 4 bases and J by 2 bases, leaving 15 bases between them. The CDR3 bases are TGCGCCAGCAGCACCGGGAGAGTCCTGCAAGAGACCCAGTACTTC. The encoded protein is CASSTGRVLQETQYF.

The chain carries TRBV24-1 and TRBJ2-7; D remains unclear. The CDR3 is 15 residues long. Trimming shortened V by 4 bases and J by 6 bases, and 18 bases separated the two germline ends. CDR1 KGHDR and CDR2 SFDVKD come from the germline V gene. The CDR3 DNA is TGTGCCACCAGTGAGGCCGCCAGTTCCCTTGGCGAGCAGTACTTC. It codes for CATSEAASSLGEQYF.

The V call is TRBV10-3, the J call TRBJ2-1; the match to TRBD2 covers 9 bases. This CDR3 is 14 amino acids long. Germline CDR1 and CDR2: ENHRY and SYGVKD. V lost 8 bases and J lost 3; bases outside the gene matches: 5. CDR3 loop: CAIRREGGYNEQFF. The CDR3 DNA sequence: TGTGCCATCCGGCGGGAGGGGGGCTACAATGAGCAGTTCTTC.

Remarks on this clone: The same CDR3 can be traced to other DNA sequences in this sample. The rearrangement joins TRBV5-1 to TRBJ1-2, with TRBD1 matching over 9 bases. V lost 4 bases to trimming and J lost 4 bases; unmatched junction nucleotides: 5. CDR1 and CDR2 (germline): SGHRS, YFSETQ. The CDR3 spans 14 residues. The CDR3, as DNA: TGCGCCAGCAGCCCCGGGGACAGGGTCTATGGCTACACCTTC. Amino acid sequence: CASSPGDRVYGYTF.

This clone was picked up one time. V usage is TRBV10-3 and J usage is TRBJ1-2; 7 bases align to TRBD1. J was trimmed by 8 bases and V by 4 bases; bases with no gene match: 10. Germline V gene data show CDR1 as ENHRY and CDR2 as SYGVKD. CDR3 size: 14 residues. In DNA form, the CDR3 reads TGTGCCATCAGTGCCATGGCACAGGGGAAGGGCTACACCTTC. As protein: CAISAMAQGKGYTF.

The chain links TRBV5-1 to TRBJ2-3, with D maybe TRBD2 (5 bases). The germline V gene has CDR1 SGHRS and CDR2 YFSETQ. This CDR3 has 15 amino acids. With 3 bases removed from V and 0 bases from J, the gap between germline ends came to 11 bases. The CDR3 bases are TGCGCCAGCAGCTATCGGGGTACTAGCACAGATACGCAGTATTTT. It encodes CASSYRGTSTDTQYF.

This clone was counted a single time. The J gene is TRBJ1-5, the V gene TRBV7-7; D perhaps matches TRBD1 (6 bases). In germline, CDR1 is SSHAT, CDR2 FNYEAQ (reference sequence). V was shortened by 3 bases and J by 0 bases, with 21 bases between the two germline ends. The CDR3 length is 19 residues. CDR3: CASSFVQDRDFYSNQPQHF. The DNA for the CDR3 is TGTGCCAGCAGCTTTGTTCAGGACAGAGATTTTTATAGCAATCAGCCCCAGCATTTT.

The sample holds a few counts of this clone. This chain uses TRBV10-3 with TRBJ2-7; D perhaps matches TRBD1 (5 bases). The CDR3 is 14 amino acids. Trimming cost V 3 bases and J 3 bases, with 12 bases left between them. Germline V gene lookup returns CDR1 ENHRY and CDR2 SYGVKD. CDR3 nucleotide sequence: TGTGCCATCAGTGATGGCAGGGATCACTACGAGCAGTACTTC. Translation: CAISDGRDHYEQYF.

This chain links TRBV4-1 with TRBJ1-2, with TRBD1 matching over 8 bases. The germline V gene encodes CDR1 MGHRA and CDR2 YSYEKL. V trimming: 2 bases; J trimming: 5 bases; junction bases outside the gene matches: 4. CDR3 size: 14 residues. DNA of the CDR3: TGCGCCAGCAGCCAAACGGGGACAGGATATGGCTACACCTTC. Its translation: CASSQTGTGYGYTF.

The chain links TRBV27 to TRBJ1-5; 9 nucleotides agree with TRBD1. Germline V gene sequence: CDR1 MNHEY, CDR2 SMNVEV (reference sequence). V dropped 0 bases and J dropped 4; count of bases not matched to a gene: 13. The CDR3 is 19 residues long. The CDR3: CASSLSRRWGTGRNQPQHF. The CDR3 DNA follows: TGTGCCAGCAGTTTATCTCGGCGCTGGGGGACAGGGAGGAATCAGCCCCAGCATTTT.